Below, one T cell receptor (beta chain) is given with its context. The junction had 13 bases not matched to a gene; V was cut back by 4 bases and J by 4 bases. Germline values: CDR1 MNHNS, CDR2 SASEGT. The CDR3 extends over 18 amino acids. Using immunoSEQ multiplex PCR, the repertoire was profiled, and TCRdb retains in-frame clones only, with some absent. Seen here are some 40,000 clones, approximately 94% observed once, and the top ten hold about 1.7%. The sample belongs to a study of T cell changes during pregnancy in multiple sclerosis. The sequence derives from a female donor with multiple sclerosis, enrolled in a pregnancy study. The chain links TRBV6-1 to TRBJ1-3; 10 bases fit TRBD1. Here the sequenced sample was peripheral blood, taken in the third trimester of pregnancy. CDR3 nucleotides: TGTGCCAGCAGTGTCTTGGCCGGGACAGGGGTAACCGGAAACACCATATATTTT. Translated: CASSVLAGTGVTGNTIYF.